Listed below are T cell receptor beta chains from one sample, sequenced in a study of T cells in Graves' hyperthyroidism and ophthalmopathy. TCRdb used MiXCR to reprocess the multiplex PCR reads, holding one entry per CDR3 protein. The data hold approximately 370,000 distinct CDR3 sequences, with approximately 15% observed a single time. The sample comprised blood. These receptors all stem from a woman aged 25-40 years with Graves' hyperthyroidism. The CDR3 runs from the conserved cysteine through the conserved F or W. The D gene is left open where the match is weak. The size entry is marked missing in some rows and otherwise reads once, few, many or a size class.

CDR3 protein: CASSPGVSPGTGIEKLFF
CDR3 DNA: TGTGCCAGCAGCCCCGGGGTATCGCCCGGGACAGGGATTGAAAAACTGTTTTTT
clone size: .
J gene: TRBJ1-4
V gene: TRBV3-1
D gene: TRBD1

CDR3 protein: CASSIEGPGMGETQYF
CDR3 DNA: TGTGCCAGTAGTATCGAGGGACCAGGGATGGGAGAGACCCAGTACTTC
clone size: few
J gene: TRBJ2-5
V gene: TRBV19
D gene: .

CDR3 protein: CASSLRAGYYGYTF
CDR3 DNA: TGTGCCAGCAGTTTACGGGCAGGGTACTATGGCTACACCTTC
clone size: .
J gene: TRBJ1-2
V gene: TRBV27
D gene: .

CDR3 protein: CASSVMGLAGVTGELFF
CDR3 DNA: TGTGCCAGCAGCGTAATGGGACTAGCGGGAGTAACCGGGGAGCTGTTTTTT
clone size: few
J gene: TRBJ2-2
V gene: TRBV9
D gene: TRBD2

CDR3 protein: CASSGGPAGYTF
CDR3 DNA: TGTGCCAGCAGCGGAGGGCCTGCTGGCTACACCTTC
clone size: many
J gene: TRBJ1-2
V gene: TRBV14
D gene: .

CDR3 protein: CSAREAGGHYGYTF
CDR3 DNA: TGCAGTGCTAGAGAGGCAGGGGGGCACTATGGCTACACCTTC
clone size: few
J gene: TRBJ1-2
V gene: TRBV20-1
D gene: TRBD1

CDR3 protein: CASSEASGTYEQYF
CDR3 DNA: TGTGCCAGCAGTGAAGCTAGCGGAACCTACGAGCAGTACTTC
clone size: few
J gene: TRBJ2-7
V gene: TRBV9
D gene: TRBD2

CDR3 protein: CASSQVLQETQYF
CDR3 DNA: TGTGCCAGCAGCCAAGTCCTACAAGAGACCCAGTACTTC
clone size: few
J gene: TRBJ2-5
V gene: TRBV4-2
D gene: .

CDR3 protein: CSASGLAGGPVTDTQYF
CDR3 DNA: TGCAGTGCGTCGGGACTAGCGGGAGGGCCTGTCACAGATACGCAGTATTTT
clone size: many
J gene: TRBJ2-3
V gene: TRBV20-1
D gene: TRBD2

CDR3 protein: CSALSAFFSPLHF
CDR3 DNA: TGCAGTGCCCTTTCGGCCTTCTTTTCACCCCTCCACTTT
clone size: many
J gene: TRBJ1-6
V gene: TRBV20-1
D gene: .

CDR3 protein: CASRGGRGANQPQHF
CDR3 DNA: TGTGCCAGCAGGGGGGGCAGGGGTGCGAATCAGCCCCAGCATTTT
clone size: many
J gene: TRBJ1-5
V gene: TRBV28
D gene: .

CDR3 protein: CASMGREQYF
CDR3 DNA: TGTGCCAGTATGGGGCGGGAGCAGTACTTC
clone size: few
J gene: TRBJ2-7
V gene: TRBV19
D gene: .

CDR3 protein: CSVATGRGANVLTF
CDR3 DNA: TGCAGCGTGGCCACAGGGCGAGGGGCCAACGTCCTGACTTTC
clone size: .
J gene: TRBJ2-6
V gene: TRBV29-1
D gene: .

CDR3 protein: CASSPLYTDTQYF
CDR3 DNA: TGTGCCAGCAGCCCGTTATACACAGATACGCAGTATTTT
clone size: many
J gene: TRBJ2-3
V gene: TRBV3-1
D gene: .

CDR3 protein: CASSNWGTSGSISSYEQYF
CDR3 DNA: TGTGCCAGCAGTAACTGGGGGACTAGCGGGTCGATATCCTCCTACGAGCAGTACTTC
clone size: many
J gene: TRBJ2-7
V gene: TRBV2
D gene: TRBD2

CDR3 protein: CASSRLAGVSEQYF
CDR3 DNA: TGCGCCAGCAGCCGACTAGCGGGAGTTTCCGAGCAGTACTTC
clone size: .
J gene: TRBJ2-7
V gene: TRBV4-1
D gene: TRBD2

CDR3 protein: CASSEYRRQETQYF
CDR3 DNA: TGTGCCAGCAGTGAATACAGGCGCCAAGAGACCCAGTACTTC
clone size: .
J gene: TRBJ2-5
V gene: TRBV2
D gene: .

CDR3 protein: CASREGGWNTGELFF
CDR3 DNA: TGTGCCAGCAGAGAGGGGGGTTGGAACACCGGGGAGCTGTTTTTT
clone size: many
J gene: TRBJ2-2
V gene: TRBV6-1
D gene: .

CDR3 protein: CASRLLSGQTDTQYF
CDR3 DNA: TGTGCCAGCAGACTACTATCGGGGCAGACAGATACGCAGTATTTT
clone size: .
J gene: TRBJ2-3
V gene: TRBV5-4
D gene: .

CDR3 protein: CASSKRQGGGRFDTEAFF
CDR3 DNA: TGTGCCAGTAGTAAACGACAGGGTGGGGGTAGATTCGACACTGAAGCTTTCTTT
clone size: .
J gene: TRBJ1-1
V gene: TRBV19
D gene: TRBD1

CDR3 protein: CSGRGGPGETQYF
CDR3 DNA: TGCAGCGGAAGAGGGGGGCCTGGAGAGACCCAGTACTTC
clone size: many
J gene: TRBJ2-5
V gene: TRBV29-1
D gene: .

CDR3 protein: CSARGLQGGQETQYF
CDR3 DNA: TGCAGTGCTAGAGGCCTCCAGGGGGGTCAAGAGACCCAGTACTTC
clone size: few
J gene: TRBJ2-5
V gene: TRBV20-1
D gene: .

CDR3 protein: CASSDIDQPQHF
CDR3 DNA: TGTGCCAGCAGTGACATAGATCAGCCCCAGCATTTT
clone size: .
J gene: TRBJ1-5
V gene: TRBV12-3/TRBV12-4
D gene: .

CDR3 protein: CSVDSRDSPYEQYF
CDR3 DNA: TGCAGCGTTGACAGCCGGGACTCCCCCTACGAGCAGTACTTC
clone size: .
J gene: TRBJ2-7
V gene: TRBV29-1
D gene: .

CDR3 protein: CASSGDPLGTEAFF
CDR3 DNA: TGCGCCAGCAGTGGAGACCCATTAGGAACTGAAGCTTTCTTT
clone size: few
J gene: TRBJ1-1
V gene: TRBV10-1
D gene: .

CDR3 protein: CASSPGTSGPIGRGQFF
CDR3 DNA: TGTGCCAGCAGCCCCGGGACTAGCGGTCCTATAGGTAGGGGGCAGTTCTTC
clone size: .
J gene: TRBJ2-1
V gene: TRBV5-4
D gene: TRBD2

CDR3 protein: CASSQPRGGSSEQFF
CDR3 DNA: TGTGCCAGCAGCCAACCCCGCGGGGGGAGTTCTGAGCAGTTCTTC
clone size: few
J gene: TRBJ2-1
V gene: TRBV11-2
D gene: TRBD2

CDR3 protein: CASSFTSSPNEKLFF
CDR3 DNA: TGTGCCAGCAGCTTTACGAGTTCACCTAATGAAAAACTGTTTTTT
clone size: .
J gene: TRBJ1-4
V gene: TRBV5-5
D gene: .

CDR3 protein: CASGQDQETQYF
CDR3 DNA: TGTGCCAGTGGGCAGGACCAAGAGACCCAGTACTTC
clone size: many
J gene: TRBJ2-5
V gene: TRBV7-9
D gene: .

CDR3 protein: CASSQGQQGAIGNTIYF
CDR3 DNA: TGCGCCAGCAGCCAAGGTCAACAGGGGGCGATTGGAAACACCATATATTTT
clone size: .
J gene: TRBJ1-3
V gene: TRBV4-1
D gene: TRBD1

CDR3 protein: CSVSVEYEQYF
CDR3 DNA: TGCAGCGTTTCGGTGGAATACGAGCAGTACTTC
clone size: .
J gene: TRBJ2-7
V gene: TRBV29-1
D gene: .

CDR3 protein: CASSRSAENEQFF
CDR3 DNA: TGTGCCAGCAGTCGATCCGCCGAGAATGAGCAGTTCTTC
clone size: few
J gene: TRBJ2-1
V gene: TRBV27
D gene: .

CDR3 protein: CSPQLAGYNEQFF
CDR3 DNA: TGCAGTCCCCAATTGGCGGGGTACAATGAGCAGTTCTTC
clone size: many
J gene: TRBJ2-1
V gene: TRBV20-1
D gene: .

CDR3 protein: CASSRLTGTNEKLFF
CDR3 DNA: TGTGCCAGCAGCCGACTAACGGGGACTAATGAAAAACTGTTTTTT
clone size: .
J gene: TRBJ1-4
V gene: TRBV2
D gene: .